The TCR beta chain under discussion was sequenced for a study of regulatory T cells in long-lasting Graves disease. On the study more broadly: Persistent Graves' disease denoted over 5 years of antithyroid drugs plus positive TSH receptor antibodies.

This CDR3 is 14 amino acids long. Germline V gene sequence: CDR1 LNHNV, CDR2 YYDKDF (reference sequence). The V end was cut by 1 base, the J end by 3 bases, with 10 bases between. Investigators prepared the TCR beta libraries by applying iRepertoire HTBI primers and Arm-PCR of CDR3 regions. MiXCR, applied by TCRdb to the multiplex PCR reads, yields one record per CDR3 protein. The sample has hundreds of thousands of distinct CDR3 sequences; 22% are singletons. This clonotype came up many times. Its specificity is not known. Broader study findings: Persistent Graves' patients showed less TCR diversity than newly diagnosed patients showed.

As for time point: persistent/refractory GD, antithyroid drugs over 5 years with positive TRAb. RNA extracted from PBMCs served as the sequencing template. Peripheral blood, around 9.4 milliliters of it, was drawn into EDTA tubes. This receptor was taken from a female donor with Graves disease. The sample in question was peripheral blood mononuclear cells (PBMCs), obtained when the disease was refractory, from a patient treated with antithyroid drugs. J is TRBJ2-7 and V is TRBV15; a weak D match, TRBD1 (5 bases). The chain's CDR3 is CATSRGDSRYEQYF. The CDR3 DNA is TGTGCCACCAGCAGAGGAGACAGTCGCTACGAGCAGTACTTC.